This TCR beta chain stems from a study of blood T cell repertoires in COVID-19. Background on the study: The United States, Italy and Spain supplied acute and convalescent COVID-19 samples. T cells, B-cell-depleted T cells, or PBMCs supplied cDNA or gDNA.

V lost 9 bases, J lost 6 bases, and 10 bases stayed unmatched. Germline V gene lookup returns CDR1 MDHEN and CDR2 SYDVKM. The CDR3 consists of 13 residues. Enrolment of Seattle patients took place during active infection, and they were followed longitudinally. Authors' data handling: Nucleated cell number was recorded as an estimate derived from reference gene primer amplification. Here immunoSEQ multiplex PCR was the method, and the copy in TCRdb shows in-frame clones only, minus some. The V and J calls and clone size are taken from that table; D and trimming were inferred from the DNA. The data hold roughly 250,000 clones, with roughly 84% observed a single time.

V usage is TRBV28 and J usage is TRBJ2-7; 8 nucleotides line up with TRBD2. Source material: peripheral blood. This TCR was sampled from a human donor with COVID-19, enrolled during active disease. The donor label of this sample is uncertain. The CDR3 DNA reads TGTGCCAGGTTGTGGCGGGAGGAAGGCGAGCAGTACTTC. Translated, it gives CARLWREEGEQYF.